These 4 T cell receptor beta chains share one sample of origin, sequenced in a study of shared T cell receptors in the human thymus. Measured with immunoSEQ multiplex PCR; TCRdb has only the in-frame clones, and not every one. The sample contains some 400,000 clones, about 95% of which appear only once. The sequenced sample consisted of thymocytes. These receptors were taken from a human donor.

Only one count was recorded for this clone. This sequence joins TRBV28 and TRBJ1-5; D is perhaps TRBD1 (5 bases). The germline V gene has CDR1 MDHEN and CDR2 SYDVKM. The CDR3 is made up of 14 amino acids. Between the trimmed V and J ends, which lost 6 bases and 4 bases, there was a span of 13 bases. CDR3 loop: CASSKRDWNQPQHF. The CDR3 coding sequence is TGTGCCAGCAGCAAGCGGGACTGGAATCAGCCCCAGCATTTT.

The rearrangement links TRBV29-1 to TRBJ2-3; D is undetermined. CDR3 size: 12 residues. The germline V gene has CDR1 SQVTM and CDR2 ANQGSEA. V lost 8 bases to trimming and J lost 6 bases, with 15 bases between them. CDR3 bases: TGCAGCTTACCAGGCGCTTTGGATACGCAGTATTTT. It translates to CSLPGALDTQYF.

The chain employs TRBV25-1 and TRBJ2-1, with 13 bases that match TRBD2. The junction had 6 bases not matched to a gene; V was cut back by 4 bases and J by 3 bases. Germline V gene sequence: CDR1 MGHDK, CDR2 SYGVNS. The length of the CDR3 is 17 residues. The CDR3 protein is CASSAQTSGRYYNEQFF. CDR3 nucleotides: TGTGCCAGCAGTGCTCAGACTAGCGGGAGGTACTACAATGAGCAGTTCTTC.

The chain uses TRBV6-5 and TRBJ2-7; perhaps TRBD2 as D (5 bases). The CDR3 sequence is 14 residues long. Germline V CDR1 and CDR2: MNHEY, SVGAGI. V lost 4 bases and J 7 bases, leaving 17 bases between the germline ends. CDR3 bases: TGTGCCAGCAGTTCAGTGGAGAGGGCCAAGGAGCAGTACTTC. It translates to CASSSVERAKEQYF.